The clone carrying this T cell receptor beta chain was observed a few times. The antigen remains undetermined. The PCR employed 60 Vbeta primers together with 13 Jbeta primers. TCRdb's table, derived via immunoSEQ multiplex PCR, lists solely in-frame clones and lacks some. The sample yields around 50,000 clones, roughly 72% seen once. These data originate in a study of cytomegalovirus exposure and HLA in healthy donors. Germline V gene data show CDR1 as MDHEN and CDR2 as SYDVKM. After removal of 8 bases from V and 8 bases from J, the junction contained 14 bases not matched to a gene. This CDR3 has 15 residues. Study findings and constraints: Other equally common chains were less clonally expanded than HLA-associated TCR beta chains, a later analysis showed.

Donors had nominal health at sampling but likely had unrecorded immune exposures. Material: PBMCs. This chain joins TRBV28 and TRBJ2-1, with 8 bases fitting TRBD2. The TCR comes from a woman aged 50 to 60 in good health and CMV-seropositive. The CDR3 loop reads CASDPGTSGRHEQFF. CDR3 nucleotide sequence: TGTGCCAGCGACCCCGGGACTAGTGGTAGGCATGAGCAGTTCTTC.